This T cell receptor beta chain comes out of a study of blood T cell repertoires in COVID-19. Overall study: Acute and convalescent COVID-19 samples came from the United States, Italy and Spain.

From germline, CDR1 is SQVTM and CDR2 ANQGSEA. The CDR3 contains 11 residues. The V end was cut by 5 bases, the J end by 7 bases, with 11 bases between. In the original processing: Cell counts per sample came from amplifying reference gene primers. Produced via immunoSEQ multiplex PCR; TCRdb's table is partial and in-frame only. V and J calls and clone size come straight from that table; D and trimming were deduced from the DNA. This table has roughly 150,000 clones, about 87% appearing once. What was sequenced was peripheral blood. This chain connects TRBV29-1 to TRBJ1-1; D is unclear. The clonotype was recovered from a woman over 75 with COVID-19, enrolled during active disease. The CDR3 reads CSVSRVHEAFF. In DNA, the CDR3 is TGCAGCGTTTCCCGGGTTCATGAAGCTTTCTTT. Supplemented by reference TRBV29-1 and TRBJ1-1, the full variable domain reads SAVISQKPSRDICQRGTSLTIQCQVDSQVTMMFWYRQQPGQSLTLIATANQGSEATYESGFVIDKFPISRPNLTFSTLTVSNMSPEDSSIYLCSVSRVHEAFFGQGTRLTVV.